Listed below are T cell receptor beta chains from one sample, sequenced in a study of blood T cell repertoires in COVID-19. The method was immunoSEQ multiplex PCR; TCRdb's version includes in-frame clones alone and lacks a portion of them. The data show about 200,000 clones, around four fifths seen once. The specimen was peripheral blood. The receptor source for this set is a woman between 50 and 59 years old with acute or convalescent COVID-19. CDR3s include the opening cysteine and the closing phenylalanine or tryptophan. A D gene is named only where the DNA matches it firmly. The size of a clone is reported for some rows only, either as once, few or many, or as a class for expanded clones.

CDR3: CASSLSGTGVPRGYEQYF
DNA: TGTGCCAGCAGTTTATCGGGGACAGGGGTACCCAGAGGCTACGAGCAGTACTTC
D: TRBD1
J: TRBJ2-7
V: TRBV27
size: .

CDR3: CASSEVGNEQFF
DNA: TGTGCCAGCAGCGAAGTCGGTAATGAGCAGTTCTTC
D: .
J: TRBJ2-1
V: TRBV9
size: once

CDR3: CASSKGFRETQYF
DNA: TGCGCCAGCAGTAAGGGGTTCAGGGAGACCCAGTACTTC
D: .
J: TRBJ2-5
V: TRBV10-1
size: .

CDR3: CASSLSGQGAIRGTIYF
DNA: TGTGCCAGCAGTTTATCAGGCCAGGGGGCTATCAGAGGCACCATATATTTT
D: TRBD1
J: TRBJ1-3
V: TRBV28
size: .

CDR3: CASSLVVEAQREQYF
DNA: TGTGCCAGCAGCTTAGTGGTAGAGGCGCAACGAGAGCAGTACTTC
D: .
J: TRBJ2-7
V: TRBV11-2
size: .

CDR3: CASRPGGKGFDEQYF
DNA: TGTGCCAGTAGGCCGGGGGGGAAGGGTTTTGACGAGCAGTACTTC
D: TRBD2
J: TRBJ2-7
V: TRBV19
size: .

CDR3: CASSLHSADNQPQHF
DNA: TGTGCCAGCAGTTTACACTCTGCGGACAATCAGCCCCAGCATTTT
D: .
J: TRBJ1-5
V: TRBV28
size: .

CDR3: CASSLVSGSSGANVLTF
DNA: TGCGCCAGCAGCCTCGTTTCAGGGTCTTCTGGGGCCAACGTCCTGACTTTC
D: .
J: TRBJ2-6
V: TRBV5-1
size: .

CDR3: CASSPRFLSYEQYF
DNA: TGTGCCAGCAGCCCGCGGTTCCTCTCCTACGAGCAGTACTTC
D: .
J: TRBJ2-7
V: TRBV7-2
size: .

CDR3: CASSLSLAGGPGANVLTF
DNA: TGTGCCAGCAGCTTGTCGCTAGCGGGAGGACCTGGGGCCAACGTCCTGACTTTC
D: TRBD2
J: TRBJ2-6
V: TRBV5-4
size: .

CDR3: CASSTTGAGPYEQYF
DNA: TGTGCCAGTAGTACGACAGGGGCGGGCCCCTACGAGCAGTACTTC
D: TRBD1
J: TRBJ2-7
V: TRBV19
size: few

CDR3: CASSISRLAGVAVFF
DNA: TGTGCCAGTAGTATTTCTAGACTAGCGGGAGTGGCTGTGTTCTTC
D: TRBD2
J: TRBJ2-1
V: TRBV19
size: .

CDR3: CASSLAGSEGKLFF
DNA: TGCGCCAGCAGCTTGGCCGGGTCCGAAGGAAAACTGTTTTTT
D: .
J: TRBJ1-4
V: TRBV5-1
size: .

CDR3: CASSLLAGVGEQFF
DNA: TGTGCCAGCAGCCTACTAGCGGGAGTCGGAGAGCAGTTCTTC
D: TRBD2
J: TRBJ2-1
V: TRBV14
size: .

CDR3: CASSLAGGPEQYF
DNA: TGCGCCAGCAGCCTCGCCGGGGGGCCCGAGCAGTACTTC
D: .
J: TRBJ2-7
V: TRBV5-1
size: .

CDR3: CASSIEIISSYEQYF
DNA: TGTGCCAGTAGTATCGAGATTATATCCTCCTACGAGCAGTACTTC
D: .
J: TRBJ2-7
V: TRBV19
size: .

CDR3: CASQRRTDYNSPLHF
DNA: TGTGCCAGCCAGCGGAGGACAGACTATAATTCACCCCTCCACTTT
D: .
J: TRBJ1-6
V: TRBV19
size: .

CDR3: CASSPTSDSSGNTIYF
DNA: TGTGCCAGCAGCCCTACCTCAGACAGCTCTGGAAACACCATATATTTT
D: .
J: TRBJ1-3
V: TRBV11-3
size: .

CDR3: CASSLSAGGYYGYTF
DNA: TGTGCCAGCAGTTTATCTGCAGGGGGGTACTATGGCTACACCTTC
D: TRBD1
J: TRBJ1-2
V: TRBV27
size: .

CDR3: CASSPTWTAAYGYTF
DNA: TGCGCCAGCAGCCCTACCTGGACAGCCGCGTATGGCTACACCTTC
D: .
J: TRBJ1-2
V: TRBV5-1
size: .

CDR3: CASSYSTAGGPGEQFF
DNA: TGTGCCAGCAGTTACTCGACAGCGGGAGGGCCTGGTGAGCAGTTCTTC
D: TRBD2
J: TRBJ2-1
V: TRBV6-5
size: .

CDR3: CAISEIPATNEKLFF
DNA: TGTGCCATCAGTGAGATCCCTGCAACTAATGAAAAACTGTTTTTT
D: .
J: TRBJ1-4
V: TRBV10-3
size: .

CDR3: CASSGEILNTGELFF
DNA: TGCGCCAGCAGCGGAGAAATACTGAACACCGGGGAGCTGTTTTTT
D: .
J: TRBJ2-2
V: TRBV5-1
size: .

CDR3: CAISESLTSGSFSSPDTQYF
DNA: TGTGCCATCAGTGAGTCCTTGACTAGCGGGAGTTTTAGTTCCCCAGATACGCAGTATTTT
D: TRBD2
J: TRBJ2-3
V: TRBV10-3
size: .

CDR3: CSASGGDEQFF
DNA: TGCAGTGCGTCAGGGGGCGATGAGCAGTTCTTC
D: TRBD1
J: TRBJ2-1
V: TRBV20-1
size: .

CDR3: CASSPQGDTGELFF
DNA: TGTGCCAGCTCCCCCCAAGGGGACACCGGGGAGCTGTTTTTT
D: .
J: TRBJ2-2
V: TRBV18
size: .

CDR3: CASRGLGGTEAFF
DNA: TGTGCCAGCAGGGGATTAGGGGGAACTGAAGCTTTCTTT
D: .
J: TRBJ1-1
V: TRBV27
size: .

CDR3: CASSGGGGNYGYTF
DNA: TGTGCCAGCAGTGGGGGAGGGGGGAACTATGGCTACACCTTC
D: .
J: TRBJ1-2
V: TRBV2
size: .

CDR3: CASSHTGAPSGANVLTF
DNA: TGTGCCAGCAGCCATACAGGGGCGCCCTCTGGGGCCAACGTCCTGACTTTC
D: TRBD1
J: TRBJ2-6
V: TRBV3-1/TRBV3-2
size: .

CDR3: CASSLRQAYNEQFF
DNA: TGCGCCAGCAGCTTGAGGCAGGCCTACAATGAGCAGTTCTTC
D: .
J: TRBJ2-1
V: TRBV5-1
size: .

CDR3: CASRGQVNSYEQYF
DNA: TGTGCCAGCAGGGGCCAGGTCAACTCCTACGAGCAGTACTTC
D: .
J: TRBJ2-7
V: TRBV28
size: .

CDR3: CASSPGGLAATYEQYF
DNA: TGTGCCAGCAGCCCAGGCGGACTAGCGGCTACCTACGAGCAGTACTTC
D: TRBD2
J: TRBJ2-7
V: TRBV5-4
size: .

CDR3: CATNRADSSTDTQYF
DNA: TGTGCCACCAACAGGGCGGATTCTAGCACAGATACGCAGTATTTT
D: .
J: TRBJ2-3
V: TRBV15
size: .

CDR3: CSVRTSGSYEQYF
DNA: TGCAGCGTGAGGACTAGCGGGAGTTACGAGCAGTACTTC
D: TRBD2
J: TRBJ2-7
V: TRBV29-1
size: .

CDR3: CASRSTDKPYEQYF
DNA: TGTGCCAGCAGATCGACAGATAAACCCTACGAGCAGTACTTC
D: .
J: TRBJ2-7
V: TRBV28
size: .

CDR3: CASSLDSGQKYQETQYF
DNA: TGTGCCAGCAGCTTAGATTCAGGACAGAAGTACCAAGAGACCCAGTACTTC
D: .
J: TRBJ2-5
V: TRBV11-2
size: .

CDR3: CASSPSGTGFGETQYF
DNA: TGTGCCAGCAGCCCGTCCGGGACAGGGTTCGGGGAGACCCAGTACTTC
D: TRBD1
J: TRBJ2-5
V: TRBV28
size: few

CDR3: CASEDLASPYNEQFF
DNA: TGTGCCAGCGAGGATCTAGCGAGTCCCTACAATGAGCAGTTCTTC
D: .
J: TRBJ2-1
V: TRBV5-6
size: few

CDR3: CASSSPRGAGGNAGELFF
DNA: TGTGCCAGCAGTTCCCCCCGTGGTGCGGGAGGCAATGCCGGGGAGCTGTTTTTT
D: TRBD2
J: TRBJ2-2
V: TRBV28
size: .

CDR3: CASSTRGGNYNEQFF
DNA: TGTGCCAGCTCTACTAGGGGGGGGAACTACAATGAGCAGTTCTTC
D: .
J: TRBJ2-1
V: TRBV18
size: .

CDR3: CSVTGGSGYTF
DNA: TGCAGCGTTACAGGGGGCTCTGGCTACACCTTC
D: TRBD1
J: TRBJ1-2
V: TRBV29-1
size: .

CDR3: CASSIGGSNQPQHF
DNA: TGTGCCAGCAGTATCGGGGGGAGCAATCAGCCCCAGCATTTT
D: .
J: TRBJ1-5
V: TRBV27
size: .

CDR3: CASGLGAGTGRTGELFF
DNA: TGTGCTAGTGGTTTGGGGGCGGGGACAGGGCGCACCGGGGAGCTGTTTTTT
D: TRBD1
J: TRBJ2-2
V: TRBV12-5
size: .

CDR3: CASSRERLSNQPQHF
DNA: TGCGCCAGCAGCCGGGAGCGGCTAAGCAATCAGCCCCAGCATTTT
D: .
J: TRBJ1-5
V: TRBV10-1
size: .

CDR3: CASSVATGRNSPLHF
DNA: TGTGCCAGTAGTGTCGCTACAGGCAGAAATTCACCCCTCCACTTT
D: .
J: TRBJ1-6
V: TRBV19
size: .

CDR3: CASRAGRATNEKLFF
DNA: TGTGCCAGCAGGGCGGGGAGGGCAACTAATGAAAAACTGTTTTTT
D: .
J: TRBJ1-4
V: TRBV2
size: .

CDR3: CASSIAQIGNTIYF
DNA: TGTGCCAGTAGTATTGCTCAGATCGGAAACACCATATATTTT
D: .
J: TRBJ1-3
V: TRBV19
size: .

CDR3: CASKRNSGFTSTDTQYF
DNA: TGCGCCAGCAAGCGGAATAGCGGGTTTACTAGCACAGATACGCAGTATTTT
D: TRBD2
J: TRBJ2-3
V: TRBV5-1
size: .

CDR3: CAISDGQGDYNEQFF
DNA: TGTGCCATCAGTGATGGACAGGGAGACTACAATGAGCAGTTCTTC
D: TRBD1
J: TRBJ2-1
V: TRBV10-3
size: .

CDR3: CASSDFSGRAKNSPLHF
DNA: TGTGCCAGCAGTGACTTCTCGGGCAGGGCGAAAAATTCACCCCTCCACTTT
D: .
J: TRBJ1-6
V: TRBV6-1
size: .

CDR3: CASSSGGYWYTEAFF
DNA: TGTGCCAGCAGCTCGGGGGGTTATTGGTACACTGAAGCTTTCTTT
D: .
J: TRBJ1-1
V: TRBV5-6
size: .

CDR3: CASSVSTQDTISGELFF
DNA: TGTGCCAGCAGCGTTTCTACGCAGGACACTATCTCCGGGGAGCTGTTTTTT
D: .
J: TRBJ2-2
V: TRBV11-2
size: .

CDR3: CASSATTGINEKLFF
DNA: TGTGCCAGCAGCGCCACGACAGGGATTAATGAAAAACTGTTTTTT
D: TRBD1
J: TRBJ1-4
V: TRBV9
size: few

CDR3: CASSFSGAYGLAGVGQYF
DNA: TGTGCCAGCAGCTTTTCGGGAGCTTACGGACTAGCGGGAGTCGGGCAGTACTTC
D: TRBD2
J: TRBJ2-7
V: TRBV11-2
size: once

CDR3: CASSCDLGREGPCYEQYF
DNA: TGTGCCAGCAGTTGTGACCTAGGGCGGGAGGGCCCGTGCTACGAGCAGTACTTC
D: TRBD2
J: TRBJ2-7
V: TRBV28
size: .

CDR3: CASSLFGLSTDTQYF
DNA: TGTGCCAGCAGCCTGTTCGGACTAAGCACAGATACGCAGTATTTT
D: .
J: TRBJ2-3
V: TRBV2
size: .

CDR3: CASSLVGGANTEAFF
DNA: TGCGCCAGCAGCTTGGTAGGGGGGGCGAACACTGAAGCTTTCTTT
D: .
J: TRBJ1-1
V: TRBV5-1
size: .

CDR3: CASNPPRAGASSYNEQFF
DNA: TGTGCCAGCAACCCTCCCAGGGCGGGGGCGAGCTCCTACAATGAGCAGTTCTTC
D: .
J: TRBJ2-1
V: TRBV5-4
size: .

CDR3: CASTSQGLTSNQPQHF
DNA: TGTGCCAGCACCTCACAGGGGCTTACAAGCAATCAGCCCCAGCATTTT
D: TRBD1
J: TRBJ1-5
V: TRBV2
size: once